The clone carrying this TCR beta chain was detected only once. Antigen specificity is unknown. These data are taken from a study of T cell clones after liver transplantation. Study summary: Blood was drawn pre-transplant, before withdrawal, and after full or failed withdrawal.

Germline-derived CDR1 and CDR2 are MDHEN and SYDVKM. CDR3 length: 15 amino acids. The V end was cut by 3 bases, the J end by 6 bases, with 15 bases between. Here immunoSEQ multiplex PCR was the method, and the copy in TCRdb shows in-frame clones only, minus some. In the table there are about 75,000 clones, 90% of which are singletons. Study-wide results and caveats: Compared with third party-reactive sequences, donor-reactive ones declined more, independent of withdrawal success.

The rearrangement joins TRBV28 to TRBJ1-5; D may be TRBD1 (6 bases). The specimen was CD4+ T cells from blood, collected before liver transplant. This sequence originates from a human donor who received a liver transplant. The CDR3 coding sequence is TGTGCCAGCAGTTTCCCCAAGGGGGACTTTCAGCCCCAGCATTTT. Translating gives CASSFPKGDFQPQHF.